Listed below are T cell receptor beta chains from one sample, sequenced in a study of blood T cell repertoires in COVID-19. Generated by immunoSEQ multiplex PCR, the TCRdb table keeps only in-frame clones and is missing some. The table records about 160,000 clones, around 92% of them present only once. Sequenced material: peripheral blood. These receptors were obtained from a young man with COVID-19, enrolled during active disease. The CDR3 runs from the conserved cysteine through the conserved F or W. The D gene is left open where the match is weak. Clone size, where shown, is once, few, many, or a class for clones that have expanded.

j_gene,abundance,v_gene,d_gene,CDR3nt,CDR3aa
TRBJ2-3,few,TRBV6-2/TRBV6-3,TRBD2,TGTGCCAGCAGTTACATGGCTAGCGGGGGGCCCACAGATACGCAGTATTTT,CASSYMASGGPTDTQYF
TRBJ1-6,-,TRBV12-3/TRBV12-4,-,TGTGCCAGCAGTTTCCGAGGGAATTCACCCCTCCACTTT,CASSFRGNSPLHF
TRBJ1-2,-,TRBV7-2,-,TGTGCCAGCAGCCCCGCGGGCCCTCTGAGGAACTATGGCTACACCTTC,CASSPAGPLRNYGYTF
TRBJ1-6,-,TRBV7-9,-,TGTGCCAGCAGCCGTATCGGAGGTTCACCCCTCCACTTT,CASSRIGGSPLHF
TRBJ1-4,-,TRBV10-3,-,TGTGCCATCAGTGATTCTGGGGCCTCTTTTAGACGTGAAAAACTGTTTTTT,CAISDSGASFRREKLFF
TRBJ2-1,-,TRBV18,TRBD2,TGTGCCAGCTCACCGCGACAGGGACTAGCGGGAGGGCCGCATGAGCAGTTCTTC,CASSPRQGLAGGPHEQFF
TRBJ1-1,-,TRBV4-2,-,TGTGCCAGCAGCCAAGATGTAAGCGAGACTGAAGCTTTCTTT,CASSQDVSETEAFF
TRBJ2-3,-,TRBV9,TRBD2,TGTGCCAGCAGCGTGGGACTAGCGGGAGATACGCAGTATTTT,CASSVGLAGDTQYF
TRBJ2-1,-,TRBV11-3,TRBD2,TGTGCCAGCAGCTTGGGGTGGGCTAGCGGGAGTGTTGACTACAATGAGCAGTTCTTC,CASSLGWASGSVDYNEQFF
TRBJ2-1,-,TRBV24-1,TRBD2,TGTGCCACCAGTGATTTGGGGTTAGCGGGACACAATGAGCAGTTCTTC,CATSDLGLAGHNEQFF
TRBJ1-1,-,TRBV28,-,TGTGCCAGCAGTTTCCCAACCGCTTACATGACTGAAGCTTTCTTT,CASSFPTAYMTEAFF
TRBJ2-1,-,TRBV2,TRBD2,TGTGCCAGCAGATGGGCGACTAGCGGGAGATCCTACAATGAGCAGTTCTTC,CASRWATSGRSYNEQFF
TRBJ2-1,few,TRBV27,TRBD2,TGTGCCAGCAGTGAGTCTAGCGGGTGGAATGAGCAGTTCTTC,CASSESSGWNEQFF
TRBJ1-5,-,TRBV19,TRBD1,TGTGCCAGTAACCCGGGACAGGCTTATCAGCCCCAGCATTTT,CASNPGQAYQPQHF
TRBJ2-5,-,TRBV10-1,TRBD2,TGCGCCAGCAGGGGACCTGAGGGACTAGTTATGGAGACCCAGTACTTC,CASRGPEGLVMETQYF
TRBJ2-3,-,TRBV4-3,-,TGCGCCAGCAGCCAAGATGGAGGACCAGATACGCAGTATTTT,CASSQDGGPDTQYF
TRBJ2-1,-,TRBV12-3/TRBV12-4,-,TGTGCCAGCAGACTATCCGTGCTTGAGCAGTTCTTC,CASRLSVLEQFF
TRBJ2-7,-,TRBV28,-,TGTGCCAGCAGTTCCTGGCGGCAGGGCGATTACGAGCAGTACTTC,CASSSWRQGDYEQYF
TRBJ1-1,once,TRBV11-2,TRBD1,TGTGCCAGCAGCTGGGGACAGGGGGCTGAAGCTTTCTTT,CASSWGQGAEAFF
TRBJ1-5,-,TRBV27,TRBD1,TGTGCCAGCAGTTTATTTGGGGGGACAGGGGCCCAGCATTTT,CASSLFGGTGAQHF